These T cell receptor beta chains were read from a single sample in a study of T cells expressing NK-cell markers. From its re-call of the 5' RACE reads, TCRdb lists each CDR3 protein once, without DNA. Here the sample table reports 300,000 to 450,000 distinct CDR3 sequences. Input material: blood T cells: a sorted CD56 or NKG2C T cell subset, CD4+ or CD8+ T cells, or bulk PBMC T cells (not recorded which). The receptors stem from a man aged 18 to 69 in good health. CDR3s include the opening cysteine and the closing phenylalanine or tryptophan.

cdr3_aa: CASSFLGQGFYEQYF; j_call: TRBJ2-7; v_call: TRBV7-2
cdr3_aa: CASSLRLAGGRVTGELFF; j_call: TRBJ2-2; v_call: TRBV28
cdr3_aa: CSAGGFLEGAYNEQFF; j_call: TRBJ2-1; v_call: TRBV20-1
cdr3_aa: CASSRPWADEAFF; j_call: TRBJ1-1; v_call: TRBV6-1
cdr3_aa: CASSFGQQANTEAFF; j_call: TRBJ1-1; v_call: TRBV12-3/TRBV12-4
cdr3_aa: CASYIGVLSTDTQYF; j_call: TRBJ2-3; v_call: TRBV12-3/TRBV12-4
cdr3_aa: CASTSGVFSTDTQYF; j_call: TRBJ2-3; v_call: TRBV12-3/TRBV12-4
cdr3_aa: CASSFLGIPDTQYF; j_call: TRBJ2-3; v_call: TRBV12-3/TRBV12-4
cdr3_aa: CASSARTGENYGYTF; j_call: TRBJ1-2; v_call: TRBV7-2
cdr3_aa: CSAPLMGTQYF; j_call: TRBJ2-3; v_call: TRBV20-1
cdr3_aa: CSARLRGGSSDGYTF; j_call: TRBJ1-2; v_call: TRBV20-1
cdr3_aa: CASSLYRDRGHEAFF; j_call: TRBJ1-1; v_call: TRBV7-9
cdr3_aa: CASSSLATNEKLFF; j_call: TRBJ1-4; v_call: TRBV5-1
cdr3_aa: CSARDPRTGTDTQYF; j_call: TRBJ2-3; v_call: TRBV20-1
cdr3_aa: CASGAPAGLYEQYF; j_call: TRBJ2-7; v_call: TRBV6-1
cdr3_aa: CASSVAGGGASEQYF; j_call: TRBJ2-7; v_call: TRBV9
cdr3_aa: CSARVPGGGNTEAFF; j_call: TRBJ1-1; v_call: TRBV20-1
cdr3_aa: CSAKRAGASDEQYF; j_call: TRBJ2-7; v_call: TRBV29-1
cdr3_aa: CASSTEYTDTQYF; j_call: TRBJ2-3; v_call: TRBV6-1
cdr3_aa: CASSLGLGQGLGYTF; j_call: TRBJ1-2; v_call: TRBV7-2
cdr3_aa: CASSQDPSNIQYF; j_call: TRBJ2-4; v_call: TRBV3-1
cdr3_aa: CASSSTVLNEKLFF; j_call: TRBJ1-4; v_call: TRBV7-6
cdr3_aa: CASSFVPGQRTDTQYF; j_call: TRBJ2-3; v_call: TRBV5-6
cdr3_aa: CASTITSGGPRQYNEQFF; j_call: TRBJ2-1; v_call: TRBV12-3/TRBV12-4
cdr3_aa: CSARDTAGGQYNEQFF; j_call: TRBJ2-1; v_call: TRBV20-1
cdr3_aa: CASRRDRGYGTDTQYF; j_call: TRBJ2-3; v_call: TRBV6-5
cdr3_aa: CASSGQTQNNSPLHF; j_call: TRBJ1-6; v_call: TRBV12-3/TRBV12-4
cdr3_aa: CASSPQVMLAGELFF; j_call: TRBJ2-2; v_call: TRBV5-1
cdr3_aa: CASSLRVQETQYF; j_call: TRBJ2-5; v_call: TRBV12-3/TRBV12-4
cdr3_aa: CSAGTGLENYEQYF; j_call: TRBJ2-7; v_call: TRBV29-1
cdr3_aa: CASSLGRGYGNTIYF; j_call: TRBJ1-3; v_call: TRBV13
cdr3_aa: CASSSRLAGASYEQYF; j_call: TRBJ2-7; v_call: TRBV7-3
cdr3_aa: CSARGRTANEQFF; j_call: TRBJ2-1; v_call: TRBV20-1
cdr3_aa: CAIRAGTPGLYRELFF; j_call: TRBJ2-2; v_call: TRBV10-3
cdr3_aa: CSARTSGGRSSYEQYF; j_call: TRBJ2-7; v_call: TRBV20-1
cdr3_aa: CASSLGLAGGISSYNEQFF; j_call: TRBJ2-1; v_call: TRBV7-6
cdr3_aa: CASSLDRGVSYNEQFF; j_call: TRBJ2-1; v_call: TRBV6-5
cdr3_aa: CSGGVLGTDTQYF; j_call: TRBJ2-3; v_call: TRBV29-1
cdr3_aa: CAGKTGSGYGYTF; j_call: TRBJ1-2; v_call: TRBV2
cdr3_aa: CAWSVIGSDTLTGELFF; j_call: TRBJ2-2; v_call: TRBV30
cdr3_aa: CASSLAGEGNYGYTF; j_call: TRBJ1-2; v_call: TRBV5-1
cdr3_aa: CASSSILAGQETQYF; j_call: TRBJ2-5; v_call: TRBV7-3
cdr3_aa: CASSSIHTGSRSPLHF; j_call: TRBJ1-6; v_call: TRBV28
cdr3_aa: CASSEGDSRYNEQFF; j_call: TRBJ2-1; v_call: TRBV19
cdr3_aa: CASSATGGTLTQYF; j_call: TRBJ2-3; v_call: TRBV5-1
cdr3_aa: CASSYSRVMGGNQPQHF; j_call: TRBJ1-5; v_call: TRBV7-9
cdr3_aa: CASSPSTPGDTQYF; j_call: TRBJ2-3; v_call: TRBV18
cdr3_aa: CASSRGQTSPKFF; j_call: TRBJ2-1; v_call: TRBV12-3/TRBV12-4
cdr3_aa: CASSQDPRQLPNTGELFF; j_call: TRBJ2-2; v_call: TRBV14
cdr3_aa: CASRDRNNSPLHF; j_call: TRBJ1-6; v_call: TRBV12-3/TRBV12-4
cdr3_aa: CASSLGDRPLWGYTF; j_call: TRBJ1-2; v_call: TRBV7-2
cdr3_aa: CSALYRGQGDTQYF; j_call: TRBJ2-3; v_call: TRBV29-1
cdr3_aa: CASRRTGTPGGETQYF; j_call: TRBJ2-5; v_call: TRBV5-1
cdr3_aa: CASSRRLAGLLFSYNEQFF; j_call: TRBJ2-1; v_call: TRBV7-8